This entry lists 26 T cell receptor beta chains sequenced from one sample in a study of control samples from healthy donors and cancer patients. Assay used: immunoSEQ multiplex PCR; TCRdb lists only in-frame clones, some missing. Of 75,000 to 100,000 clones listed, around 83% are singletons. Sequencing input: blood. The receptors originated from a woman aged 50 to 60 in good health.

As DNA, the CDR3 is TGCAGTGCTAGTAGCCCGGTTCGAGAAGCTTTCTTT. The encoded protein is CSASSPVREAFF. The gene calls are TRBV20-1 and TRBJ1-1; no definite D call. Germline V lookup: CDR1 DFQATT, CDR2 SNEGSKA (reference sequence). V was cut by 3 bases and J by 8 bases, with 13 bases left in between. The CDR3 totals 12 residues.

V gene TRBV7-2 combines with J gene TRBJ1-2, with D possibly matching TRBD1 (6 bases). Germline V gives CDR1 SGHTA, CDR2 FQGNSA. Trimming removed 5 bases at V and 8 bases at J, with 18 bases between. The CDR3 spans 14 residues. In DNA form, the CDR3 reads TGTGCCAGCAGCCCCGGAGCAGGGGCAGGCGGCTACACCTTC. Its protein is CASSPGAGAGGYTF.

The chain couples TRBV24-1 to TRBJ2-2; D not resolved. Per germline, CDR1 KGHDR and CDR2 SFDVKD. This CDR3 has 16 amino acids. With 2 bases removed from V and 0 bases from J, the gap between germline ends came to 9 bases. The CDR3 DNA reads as TGTGCCACCAGTGATTCGGGCACCACGAACACCGGGGAGCTGTTTTTT. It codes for CATSDSGTTNTGELFF.

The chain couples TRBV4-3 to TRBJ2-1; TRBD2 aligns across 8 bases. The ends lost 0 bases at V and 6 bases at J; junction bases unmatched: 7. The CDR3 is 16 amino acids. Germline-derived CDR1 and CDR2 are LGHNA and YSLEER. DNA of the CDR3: TGCGCCAGCAGCCAAGATTTGGGGACTAGGGCCAATGAGCAGTTCTTC. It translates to CASSQDLGTRANEQFF.

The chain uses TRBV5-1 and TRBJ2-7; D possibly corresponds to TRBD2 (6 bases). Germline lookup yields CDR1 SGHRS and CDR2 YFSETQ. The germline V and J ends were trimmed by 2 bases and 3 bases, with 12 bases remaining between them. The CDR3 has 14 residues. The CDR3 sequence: CASSLPSDNYEQYF. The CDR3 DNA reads TGCGCCAGCAGCTTACCTAGCGACAACTACGAGCAGTACTTC.

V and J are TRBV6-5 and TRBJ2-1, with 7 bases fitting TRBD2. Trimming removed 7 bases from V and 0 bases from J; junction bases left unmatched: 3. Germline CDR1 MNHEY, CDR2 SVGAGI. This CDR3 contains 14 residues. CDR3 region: CASKRDRSYNEQFF. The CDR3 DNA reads TGTGCCAGCAAGCGGGACCGCTCCTACAATGAGCAGTTCTTC.

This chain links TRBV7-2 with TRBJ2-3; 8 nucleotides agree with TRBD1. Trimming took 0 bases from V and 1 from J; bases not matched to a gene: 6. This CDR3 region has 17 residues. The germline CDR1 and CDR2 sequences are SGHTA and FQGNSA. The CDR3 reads CASSLAGTGGGTDTQYF. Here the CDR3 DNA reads TGTGCCAGCAGCTTAGCGGGGACAGGAGGGGGCACAGATACGCAGTATTTT.

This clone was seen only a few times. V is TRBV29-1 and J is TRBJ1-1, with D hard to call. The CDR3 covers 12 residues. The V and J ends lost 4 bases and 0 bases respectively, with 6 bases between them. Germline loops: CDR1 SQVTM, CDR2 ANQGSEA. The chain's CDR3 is CSVAVMNTEAFF. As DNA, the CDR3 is TGCAGCGTTGCAGTGATGAACACTGAAGCTTTCTTT.

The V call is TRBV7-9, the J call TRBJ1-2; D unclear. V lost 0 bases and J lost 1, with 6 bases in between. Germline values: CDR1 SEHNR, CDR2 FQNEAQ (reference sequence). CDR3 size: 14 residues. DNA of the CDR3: TGTGCCAGCAGCTTAGCGCTCTTTAACTATGGCTACACCTTC. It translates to CASSLALFNYGYTF.

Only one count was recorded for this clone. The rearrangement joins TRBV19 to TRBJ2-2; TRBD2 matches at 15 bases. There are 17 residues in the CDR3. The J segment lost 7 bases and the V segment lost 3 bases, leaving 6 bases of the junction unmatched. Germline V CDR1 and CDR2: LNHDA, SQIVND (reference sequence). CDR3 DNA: TGTGCCAGTAGTATCCCGGGACTAGCGGGGGGAAACGGGGAGCTGTTTTTT. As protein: CASSIPGLAGGNGELFF.

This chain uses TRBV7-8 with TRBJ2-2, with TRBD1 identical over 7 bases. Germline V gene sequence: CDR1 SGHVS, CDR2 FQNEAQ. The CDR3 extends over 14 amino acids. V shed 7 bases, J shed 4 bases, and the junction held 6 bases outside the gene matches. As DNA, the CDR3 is TGTGCCAGCACTCGGGACAGAAGCACCGGGGAGCTGTTTTTT. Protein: CASTRDRSTGELFF.

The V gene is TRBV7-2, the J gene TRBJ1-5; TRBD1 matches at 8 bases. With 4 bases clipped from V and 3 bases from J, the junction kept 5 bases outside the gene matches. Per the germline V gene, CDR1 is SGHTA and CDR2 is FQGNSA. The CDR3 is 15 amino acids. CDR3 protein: CASSSDRANNQPQHF. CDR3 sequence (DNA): TGTGCCAGCAGCTCGGACAGGGCAAACAATCAGCCCCAGCATTTT.

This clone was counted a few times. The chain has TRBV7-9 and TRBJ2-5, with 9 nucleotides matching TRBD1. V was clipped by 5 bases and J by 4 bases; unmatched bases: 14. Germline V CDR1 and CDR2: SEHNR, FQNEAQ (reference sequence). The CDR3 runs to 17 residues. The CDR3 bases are TGTGCCAGCAGCGAACCCCCGTACAGGGGGCGTGGAGAGACCCAGTACTTC. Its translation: CASSEPPYRGRGETQYF.

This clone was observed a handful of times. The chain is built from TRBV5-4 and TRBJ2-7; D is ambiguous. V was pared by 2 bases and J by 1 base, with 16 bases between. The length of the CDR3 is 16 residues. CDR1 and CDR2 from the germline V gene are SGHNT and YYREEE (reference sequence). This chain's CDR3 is CASSFGSGRSSYEQYF. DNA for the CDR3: TGTGCCAGCAGCTTCGGGTCCGGCAGGTCTTCCTACGAGCAGTACTTC.

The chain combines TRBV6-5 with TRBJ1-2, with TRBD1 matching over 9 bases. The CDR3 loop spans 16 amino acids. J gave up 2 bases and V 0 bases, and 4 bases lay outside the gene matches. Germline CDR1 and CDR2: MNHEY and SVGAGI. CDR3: CASSYSGGTGNYGYTF. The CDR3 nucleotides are TGTGCCAGCAGTTACTCGGGCGGGACAGGGAACTATGGCTACACCTTC.

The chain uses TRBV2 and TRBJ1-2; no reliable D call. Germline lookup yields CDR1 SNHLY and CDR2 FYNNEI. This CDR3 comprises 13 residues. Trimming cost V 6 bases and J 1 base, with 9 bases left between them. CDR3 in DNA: TGTGCCAGCAGCGCGAGCCTTAACTATGGCTACACCTTC. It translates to CASSASLNYGYTF.

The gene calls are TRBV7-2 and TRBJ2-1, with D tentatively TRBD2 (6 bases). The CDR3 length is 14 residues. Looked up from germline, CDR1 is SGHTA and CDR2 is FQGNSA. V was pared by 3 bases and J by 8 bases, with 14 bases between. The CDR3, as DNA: TGTGCCAGCAGCTTGACTAGAAGTATGGATGAGCAGTTCTTC. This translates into CASSLTRSMDEQFF.

This chain's CDR3 is CASGTSGRSNEQFF. CDR3 DNA: TGTGCCAGCGGGACTAGCGGTCGCTCCAATGAGCAGTTCTTC. This chain uses TRBV7-2 with TRBJ2-1, with TRBD2 matching over 11 bases. The CDR3 sequence is 14 residues long. The J segment lost 6 bases and the V segment lost 8 bases, leaving 6 bases of the junction unmatched. Germline loops: CDR1 SGHTA, CDR2 FQGNSA.

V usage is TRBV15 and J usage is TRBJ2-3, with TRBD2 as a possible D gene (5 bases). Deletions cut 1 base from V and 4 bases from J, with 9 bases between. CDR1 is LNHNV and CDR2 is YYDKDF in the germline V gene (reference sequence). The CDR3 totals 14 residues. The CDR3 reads CATSRGESPDTQYF. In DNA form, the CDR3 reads TGTGCCACCAGCAGAGGGGAGTCCCCAGATACGCAGTATTTT. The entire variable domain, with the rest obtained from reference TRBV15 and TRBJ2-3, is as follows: DAMVIQNPRYQVTQFGKPVTLSCSQTLNHNVMYWYQQKSSQAPKLLFHYYDKDFNNEADTPDNFQSRRPNTSFCFLDIRSPGLGDTAMYLCATSRGESPDTQYFGPGTRLTVL.

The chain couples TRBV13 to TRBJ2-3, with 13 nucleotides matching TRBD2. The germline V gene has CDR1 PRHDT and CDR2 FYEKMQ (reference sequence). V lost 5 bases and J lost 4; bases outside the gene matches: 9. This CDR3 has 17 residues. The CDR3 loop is CASSARRTSGRADTQYF. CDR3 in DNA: TGTGCCAGCAGCGCCCGCCGGACTAGCGGGAGAGCAGATACGCAGTATTTT.

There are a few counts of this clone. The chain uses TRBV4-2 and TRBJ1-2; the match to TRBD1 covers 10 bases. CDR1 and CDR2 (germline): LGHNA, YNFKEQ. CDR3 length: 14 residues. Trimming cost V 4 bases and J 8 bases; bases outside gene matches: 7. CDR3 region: CASSRGTGEEGYTF. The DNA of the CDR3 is TGTGCCAGCAGCCGTGGGACAGGGGAGGAAGGCTACACCTTC.

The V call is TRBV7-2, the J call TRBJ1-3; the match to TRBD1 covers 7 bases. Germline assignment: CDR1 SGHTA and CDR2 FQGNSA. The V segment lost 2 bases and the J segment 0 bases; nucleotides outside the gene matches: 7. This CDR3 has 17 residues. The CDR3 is CASSLRQGRSSGNTIYF. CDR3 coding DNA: TGTGCCAGCAGCTTAAGACAGGGAAGGAGCTCTGGAAACACCATATATTTT.

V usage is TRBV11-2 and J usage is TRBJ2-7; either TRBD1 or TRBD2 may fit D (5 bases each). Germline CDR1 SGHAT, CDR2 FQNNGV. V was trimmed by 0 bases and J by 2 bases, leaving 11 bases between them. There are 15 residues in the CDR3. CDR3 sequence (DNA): TGTGCCAGCAGCTTAGACAGAGGGACCCCCTACGAGCAGTACTTC. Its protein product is CASSLDRGTPYEQYF.

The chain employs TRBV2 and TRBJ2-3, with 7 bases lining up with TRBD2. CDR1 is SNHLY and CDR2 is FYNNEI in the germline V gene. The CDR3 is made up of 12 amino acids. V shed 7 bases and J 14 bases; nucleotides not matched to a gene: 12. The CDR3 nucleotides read TGTGCCAGCAAAGAGGGTGGGACTATGCTGTATTTT. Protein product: CASKEGGTMLYF.

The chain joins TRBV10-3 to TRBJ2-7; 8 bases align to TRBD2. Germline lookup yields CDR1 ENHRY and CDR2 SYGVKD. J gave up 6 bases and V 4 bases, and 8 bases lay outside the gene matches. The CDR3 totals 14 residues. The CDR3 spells CAISGSGRAGEQYF. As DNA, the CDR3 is TGTGCCATCAGTGGCTCCGGGAGGGCCGGCGAGCAGTACTTC.

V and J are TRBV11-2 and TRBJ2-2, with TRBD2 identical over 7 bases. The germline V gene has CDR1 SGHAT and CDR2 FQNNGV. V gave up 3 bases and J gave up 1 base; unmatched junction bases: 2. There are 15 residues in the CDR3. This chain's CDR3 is CASSFGGMNTGELFF. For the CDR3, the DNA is TGTGCCAGCAGCTTCGGGGGGATGAACACCGGGGAGCTGTTTTTT.